These 15 T cell receptor beta chains share one sample of origin, sequenced in a study of beta chain features in type 1 diabetes. These receptors are not linked to any known antigen. Notes on the study in general: Shorter TCRB CDR3s, moderately but significantly so, were found in Type 1 diabetes patients in all four CD4+ subsets.

cDNA synthesis used the whole RNA isolate, giving expressed TCRB sequences. TCRdb's copy holds only in-frame clones and misses some; the assay was immunoSEQ multiplex PCR. This table holds over 13,000 clones, 60% to 80% found once. Sample: stem cell memory CD4+ T cells from blood. Source of these receptors: a woman between 18 and 29 years old with type 1 diabetes.

V and J are TRBV9 and TRBJ2-7; D is unclear. The germline V and J ends were trimmed by 0 bases and 3 bases, with 7 bases remaining between them. The CDR3 runs 13 residues. Looked up from germline, CDR1 is SGDLS and CDR2 is YYNGEE. The CDR3 here is CASSVAPGYEQYV. For the CDR3, the DNA is TGTGCCAGCAGCGTAGCCCCAGGCTACGAGCAGTACGTC.

The V call is TRBV28, the J call TRBJ1-5; D unresolved. From germline, CDR1 is MDHEN and CDR2 SYDVKM. The CDR3 runs 12 residues. V dropped 5 bases and J dropped 9 bases, with 11 bases sitting between them. The CDR3 is CASSLSGRPQHF. Written as DNA, the CDR3 is TGTGCCAGCAGTCTATCGGGTAGGCCCCAGCATTTT.

The V and J genes are TRBV5-1 and TRBJ1-4, with 9 bases fitting TRBD1. The CDR3 totals 14 residues. Germline-derived CDR1 and CDR2 are SGHRS and YFSETQ. V shed 1 base and J 8 bases; nucleotides not matched to a gene: 3. DNA for the CDR3: TGCGCCAGCAGCTTGAGACAGGGGGGAGAAAAACTGTTTTTT. It specifies CASSLRQGGEKLFF.

The chain is built from TRBV5-1 and TRBJ1-3; tentative D call: TRBD1 (5 bases). CDR3 length: 14 amino acids. Per the germline V gene, CDR1 is SGHRS and CDR2 is YFSETQ. Trimming removed 0 bases from V and 2 bases from J, with 6 bases in between. Here the CDR3 reads CASSLGQTGNTIYF. CDR3 nucleotides: TGCGCCAGCAGCTTGGGACAGACTGGAAACACCATATATTTT.

This clone was detected once. The chain is built from TRBV28 and TRBJ1-3; unclear D gene. The V end was cut by 8 bases, the J end by 8 bases, with 19 bases between. Germline-derived CDR1 and CDR2 are MDHEN and SYDVKM. The CDR3 is 14 amino acids. The CDR3 loop reads CASRSGSTVDTIYF. The CDR3, as DNA: TGTGCCAGCCGAAGCGGTTCCACGGTGGACACCATATATTTT.

The V and J genes are TRBV29-1 and TRBJ2-3, with D tentatively TRBD2 (6 bases). The germline V gene encodes CDR1 SQVTM and CDR2 ANQGSEA. The CDR3 loop spans 13 amino acids. Trimming cost V 0 bases and J 8 bases, with 12 bases left between them. CDR3 in DNA: TGCAGCGTTGAAGAAGGACCGCGGGGTACGCAGTATTTT. Amino acid sequence: CSVEEGPRGTQYF.

The CDR3 DNA sequence: TGTGCCAGCAGTCAGGACGGACTCTACGAGCAGTCTGAGCAGTACGTC. It codes for CASSQDGLYEQSEQYV. The chain uses TRBV2 and TRBJ2-7, with D perhaps TRBD2 (5 bases). Germline V gene sequence: CDR1 SNHLY, CDR2 FYNNEI. The CDR3 consists of 16 residues. V lost 5 bases and J lost 7, with 24 bases in between.

The chain links TRBV27 to TRBJ2-1; TRBD1 aligns across 7 bases. Unmatched junction bases numbered 7, after V lost 3 bases and J lost 8 bases. Germline-derived CDR1 and CDR2 are MNHEY and SMNVEV (reference sequence). The CDR3 contains 14 residues. The CDR3 DNA is TGTGCCAGCAGTTTTTACAGGGGTTCTTATGAGCAGTTCTTC. This codes for CASSFYRGSYEQFF.

In its sample, this clone was seen a few times. The rearrangement joins TRBV9 to TRBJ2-3; TRBD2 matches 13 bases. The CDR3 extends over 17 amino acids. The germline CDR1 and CDR2 sequences are SGDLS and YYNGEE. J was trimmed by 3 bases and V by 4 bases; bases with no gene match: 8. In DNA form, the CDR3 reads TGTGCCAGCAGCATCCGGACTAGCGGGAGAGGAACAGATACGCAGTATTTT. Translating gives CASSIRTSGRGTDTQYF.

The V gene is TRBV4-3, the J gene TRBJ2-1; D gene uncertain. Looked up from germline, CDR1 is LGHNA and CDR2 is YSLEER. V dropped 1 base and J dropped 7 bases, with 2 bases sitting between them. This CDR3 has 11 residues. The CDR3 DNA is TGCGCCAGCAGCCAAGCTAATGAGCAGTTCTTC. Protein: CASSQANEQFF.

This clone has just one count. The chain carries TRBV4-3 and TRBJ2-1; 7 nucleotides align to TRBD2. Unmatched junction bases numbered 7, after V lost 4 bases and J lost 7 bases. The CDR3 runs 14 residues. Germline CDR1 LGHNA, CDR2 YSLEER. DNA of the CDR3: TGCGCCAGCAGCCGATCGGGACTAACAAATGAGCAGTTCTTC. Protein product: CASSRSGLTNEQFF.

This chain links TRBV4-3 with TRBJ1-4, with TRBD1 as a possible D gene (5 bases). Deletions cut 0 bases from V and 7 bases from J, with 27 bases between. Germline lookup yields CDR1 LGHNA and CDR2 YSLEER. CDR3 length: 20 amino acids. The CDR3 here is CASSQDTVGQGDGAAEKLFF. Written as DNA, the CDR3 is TGCGCCAGCAGCCAAGATACAGTAGGGCAGGGTGACGGTGCGGCTGAAAAACTGTTTTTT.

CDR3 sequence reads: CAISYSQGVTEAFF. DNA of the CDR3: TGTGCCATCAGCTACTCTCAGGGGGTGACTGAAGCTTTCTTT. The rearrangement links TRBV10-3 to TRBJ1-1; TRBD1 aligns across 7 bases. The CDR3 is made up of 14 amino acids. Germline CDR1 and CDR2: ENHRY and SYGVKD. Trimming took 6 bases from V and 5 from J; bases not matched to a gene: 9.

The rearrangement links TRBV11-2 to TRBJ2-1; D is unresolved. Germline V CDR1 and CDR2: SGHAT, FQNNGV. The CDR3 sequence is 15 residues long. Deletions cut 3 bases from V and 5 bases from J, with 14 bases between. Here the CDR3 reads CASSLILVTHNEQFF. CDR3 DNA: TGTGCCAGCAGCTTGATCCTAGTTACCCACAATGAGCAGTTCTTC. The full variable domain, rest sourced from reference TRBV11-2 and TRBJ2-1, is EAGVAQSPRYKIIEKRQSVAFWCNPISGHATLYWYQQILGQGPKLLIQFQNNGVVDDSQLPKDRFSAERLKGVDSTLKIQPAKLEDSAVYLCASSLILVTHNEQFFGPGTRLTVL.

The chain links TRBV29-1 to TRBJ1-2; 7 bases agree with TRBD1. Trimming removed 0 bases from V and 8 bases from J; junction bases left unmatched: 12. CDR3 length equals 15 residues. CDR1 and CDR2 from the germline V gene are SQVTM and ANQGSEA. CDR3 in DNA: TGCAGCGTTGAAGATGTGAGGGGGCCTATAGGGGGCTACACCTTC. Its translation is CSVEDVRGPIGGYTF.